The clone carrying this TCR beta chain has a single count. Its target is unknown. V dropped 2 bases and J dropped 4 bases, with 18 bases sitting between them. CDR3 length: 15 amino acids. CDR1 GTSNPN and CDR2 SVGIG come from the germline V gene (reference sequence). This sample was taken from a study of PD-1 blockade in classical Hodgkin lymphoma. Study observations and caveats: Partial responders and progressors had significantly lower baseline TCR diversity. Undefined causes, possibly disease activity or prior therapy, underlie the repertoire differences. When set against healthy donors, newly diagnosed patients were reported to show lower baseline TCR diversity.

Only in-frame clones appear in the TCRdb table, and some are missing; sequencing was by immunoSEQ multiplex PCR. The data show about 6,800 clones, with around four fifths seen just once and under 3% held by the top ten. Brentuximab vedotin exposure varied, and every patient relapsed after autologous stem cell transplantation. Investigators isolated CD4+ T cells from thawed PBMCs through magnetic negative selection. Complete response, partial response or progressive disease constituted the best responses recorded. This TCR came from a human donor with classical Hodgkin lymphoma. The J gene is TRBJ2-7, the V gene TRBV30, with no clear D. Specimen: CD4+ T cells from blood, collected at baseline. The CDR3 here is CAWSLGPRFLYEQYF. The CDR3 nucleotides read TGTGCCTGGAGTCTCGGGCCAAGATTCTTGTACGAGCAGTACTTC.